These 28 T cell receptor beta chains were sequenced from one sample in a study of shared clonotypes between healthy human individuals. Repertoires were generated with immunoSEQ multiplex PCR, while TCRdb's copy carries only in-frame clones and drops some. The table has roughly 500,000 clones, roughly 95% seen once. What was sequenced was naive CD4+ T cells sorted from blood. Described subset: CD45RA+ positively selected. Receptors originate from a woman in her thirties in good health.

The genes are TRBV28 and TRBJ2-7, with a tentative D call TRBD1 (5 bases). Deletions cut 3 bases from V and 2 bases from J, with 11 bases between. CDR1 and CDR2 (germline): MDHEN, SYDVKM. CDR3 length equals 14 residues. CDR3 nucleotide sequence: TGTGCCAGCAGTTTTTTGCAGGGTCCCTACGAGCAGTACTTC. Translation gives CASSFLQGPYEQYF.

In DNA form, the CDR3 reads TGTGCCAGCAGGGCTGGACAGGGCGGGGGCCAGCCCCAGCATTTT. This translates into CASRAGQGGGQPQHF. The chain joins TRBV2 to TRBJ1-5; 8 bases line up with TRBD1. This CDR3 region has 15 residues. Looked up from germline, CDR1 is SNHLY and CDR2 is FYNNEI. Germline trimming cut 6 bases from V and 7 bases from J; bases unmatched to any gene: 11.

The chain couples TRBV2 to TRBJ2-5, with D maybe TRBD2 (6 bases). CDR1 SNHLY and CDR2 FYNNEI come from the germline V gene. With 7 bases removed from V and 11 bases from J, the gap between germline ends came to 23 bases. The CDR3 consists of 14 residues. Here the CDR3 DNA reads TGTGCCAGCAACTTTAGGGGAACCGAACGGGAGCAGTACTTC. This translates into CASNFRGTEREQYF.

The chain recombines TRBV7-2 with TRBJ1-1; maybe TRBD1 (6 bases). This CDR3 has 15 residues. With 5 bases removed from V and 0 bases from J, the gap between germline ends came to 13 bases. Germline values: CDR1 SGHTA, CDR2 FQGNSA. CDR3 sequence reads: CASSLTGPLNTEAFF. The CDR3 coding sequence is TGTGCCAGCAGCCTTACAGGGCCTCTGAACACTGAAGCTTTCTTT.

The chain combines TRBV28 with TRBJ2-2; no firm D call. The CDR3 covers 13 residues. Trimming left V 10 bases short and J 0 bases short, with 9 bases between. Germline CDR1 and CDR2: MDHEN and SYDVKM. CDR3 loop: CATCTPNTGELFF. The CDR3, as DNA: TGTGCCACCTGTACACCGAACACCGGGGAGCTGTTTTTT.

The gene calls are TRBV18 and TRBJ2-5; D is undetermined. The CDR3 totals 10 residues. Trimming stripped 4 bases from V and 3 bases from J, with 0 bases between. CDR1 is KGHSH, CDR2 LQKENI, per germline. The CDR3 region has the DNA TGTGCCAGCTCACAAGAGACCCAGTACTTC. It is translated as CASSQETQYF.

V gene TRBV6-5 combines with J gene TRBJ1-2; a possible D gene is TRBD1 (5 bases). Deletions cut 2 bases from V and 3 bases from J, with 7 bases between. From germline, CDR1 is MNHEY and CDR2 SVGAGI. The CDR3 extends over 13 amino acids. The CDR3 sequence: CASSYGRDYGYTF. The CDR3 DNA follows: TGTGCCAGCAGTTACGGCAGGGACTATGGCTACACCTTC.

The V call is TRBV19, the J call TRBJ2-3, with 8 bases lining up with TRBD1. Germline CDR1 reads LNHDA; CDR2 reads SQIVND (reference sequence). This CDR3 comprises 15 residues. The V segment lost 8 bases and the J segment 5 bases; nucleotides outside the gene matches: 12. The CDR3 nucleotides read TGTGCCAGTTCCGGGCGCAGGGGGCAGGTAGATACGCAGTATTTT. Its translation: CASSGRRGQVDTQYF.

The rearrangement links TRBV19 to TRBJ2-7; D might be TRBD1 (5 bases). This CDR3 contains 14 residues. V lost 8 bases, J lost 2 bases, and 16 bases lay in between. Germline CDR1 LNHDA, CDR2 SQIVND (reference sequence). Written as DNA, the CDR3 is TGTGCCAGTTCACGGACGCGACAGACCTACGAGCAGTACTTC. Encoded protein: CASSRTRQTYEQYF.

This clone was counted a single time. V is TRBV29-1 and J is TRBJ2-5; D ambiguous. The DNA end favors TRBJ2-7, so the J call may be wrong. This CDR3 has 12 amino acids. CDR1 SQVTM and CDR2 ANQGSEA come from the germline V gene. The CDR3 DNA is TGCAGCGTTGTGGTCTCCTGGGACGAGCAGTACTTC. Residues: CSVVVSWDEQYF.

The chain carries TRBV2 and TRBJ1-4, with D maybe TRBD1 (5 bases). Germline V CDR1 and CDR2: SNHLY, FYNNEI. This CDR3 region has 14 residues. V lost 6 bases and J 7 bases, leaving 15 bases between the germline ends. This CDR3 reads CASRTGTLGEKLFF. Here the CDR3 DNA reads TGTGCCAGCAGAACCGGGACCCTGGGTGAAAAACTGTTTTTT.

The chain has TRBV21-1 and TRBJ1-2; the table's D call, TRBD1, has no DNA check behind it. TRBV21-1 is a recognized pseudogene. The CDR3 runs 16 residues. The DNA of the CDR3 is TGTGCCAGCAGCAAACTAACACAGGGGCCAAACTATGGCTACACCTTC. Its translation: CASSKLTQGPNYGYTF.

This sequence joins TRBV7-8 and TRBJ2-1; 10 bases are a match to TRBD1. CDR1 and CDR2 (germline): SGHVS, FQNEAQ. Germline trimming cut 0 bases from V and 6 bases from J; bases unmatched to any gene: 5. CDR3 length: 16 residues. The CDR3 loop is CASSLARTGGFNEQFF. For the CDR3, the DNA is TGTGCCAGCAGCTTAGCAAGGACAGGGGGATTCAATGAGCAGTTCTTC.

The CDR3: CATSRGGTLTYEQYF. The DNA for the CDR3 is TGTGCCACCAGCAGGGGCGGGACGTTAACCTACGAGCAGTACTTC. The chain couples TRBV15 to TRBJ2-7, with a tentative D call TRBD2 (6 bases). The CDR3 totals 15 residues. V lost 3 bases and J 2 bases, leaving 14 bases between the germline ends. Looked up from germline, CDR1 is LNHNV and CDR2 is YYDKDF (reference sequence).

J is TRBJ2-6 and V is TRBV7-9, with D possibly TRBD2 on 5 matching bases. The CDR3 sequence is 16 residues long. Trimming pared 5 bases from V and 2 bases from J, leaving 13 bases between. Germline CDR1 reads SEHNR; CDR2 reads FQNEAQ (reference sequence). CDR3 in DNA: TGTGCCAGCAGCACTTGGCCCGGGACTGGGGCCAACGTCCTGACTTTC. As protein: CASSTWPGTGANVLTF.

This clone was picked up one time. The CDR3 here is CASSPGGRGSNEQFF. For the CDR3, the DNA is TGCGCCAGCAGCCCCGGGGGTCGCGGGAGCAATGAGCAGTTCTTC. J is TRBJ2-1 and V is TRBV4-1; 7 positions agree with TRBD2. The CDR3 is 15 amino acids. V shed 4 bases and J 6 bases; nucleotides not matched to a gene: 9. Germline assignment: CDR1 MGHRA and CDR2 YSYEKL.

The rearrangement links TRBV28 to TRBJ1-1; D unresolved. The CDR3 is made up of 11 amino acids. The V end was cut by 2 bases, the J end by 6 bases, with 4 bases between. The germline CDR1 and CDR2 sequences are MDHEN and SYDVKM. In DNA form, the CDR3 reads TGTGCCAGCAGTTTAGCTGCTGAAGCTTTCTTT. The encoded protein is CASSLAAEAFF.

The rearrangement joins TRBV4-1 to TRBJ2-5, with 9 bases identical to TRBD2. Trimming at V came to 2 bases and at J to 5 bases, leaving 9 bases not matched to a gene. CDR1 is MGHRA and CDR2 is YSYEKL in the germline V gene. The CDR3 is 16 amino acids. The DNA for the CDR3 is TGCGCCAGCAGCCAAAATGGCCCTAGCGGGACTGAGACCCAGTACTTC. It codes for CASSQNGPSGTETQYF.

The genes are TRBV5-1 and TRBJ2-7, with D perhaps matching TRBD1 or TRBD2 (5 bases each). This CDR3 is 14 amino acids long. CDR1 is SGHRS, CDR2 YFSETQ, per germline. The V and J ends lost 5 bases and 2 bases respectively, with 14 bases between them. The CDR3 DNA follows: TGCGCCAGCAGTCTGGGGGATTCTACCTACGAGCAGTACTTC. Amino acids: CASSLGDSTYEQYF.

The CDR3, as DNA: TGTGCCAGCAGCCTATTTGGGGACAGGGGATACAATGAGCAGTTCTTC. Its translation: CASSLFGDRGYNEQFF. The V gene is TRBV28, the J gene TRBJ2-1; 10 positions agree with TRBD1. The junction had 9 bases not matched to a gene; V was cut back by 6 bases and J by 4 bases. The germline V gene encodes CDR1 MDHEN and CDR2 SYDVKM. CDR3 length: 16 amino acids.

In its sample, this clone was seen once. The sample holds other DNA sequences that translate to the same CDR3. The CDR3 DNA reads as TGTGCCAGCAGTTACAGGACTAGCGGCTCCTACGAGCAGTACTTC. This codes for CASSYRTSGSYEQYF. The genes are TRBV6-5 and TRBJ2-7; TRBD2 matches 10 bases. This CDR3 spans 15 amino acids. Trimming cost V 2 bases and J 0 bases; bases outside gene matches: 1. Germline V gives CDR1 MNHEY, CDR2 SVGAGI.

This clone was seen a handful of times. The genes are TRBV2 and TRBJ1-1, with 7 bases lining up with TRBD1. The CDR3 is made up of 13 amino acids. V was pared by 8 bases and J by 7 bases, with 10 bases of the junction left unmatched. Germline values: CDR1 SNHLY, CDR2 FYNNEI. The DNA of the CDR3 is TGTGCCAGCTCTCCACAGGGGAGGGTTGAAGCTTTCTTT. This codes for CASSPQGRVEAFF.

The genes are TRBV27 and TRBJ2-7, with a tentative D call TRBD2 (6 bases). V lost 6 bases and J lost 5, with 20 bases in between. This CDR3 region has 15 residues. Germline CDR1 is MNHEY and CDR2 is SMNVEV (reference sequence). The CDR3 DNA follows: TGTGCCAGCAGCAGCCTCGTGGCAGGAGGGGACGAGCAGTACTTC. Protein: CASSSLVAGGDEQYF.

The chain is built from TRBV25-1 and TRBJ2-7; 8 bases are a match to TRBD2. CDR1 and CDR2 from the germline V gene are MGHDK and SYGVNS. This CDR3 comprises 17 residues. V gave up 2 bases and J gave up 2 bases; unmatched junction bases: 11. The CDR3 bases are TGTGCCAGCAGTGAACAACGAGCGGGAGAACCCCCCTACGAGCAGTACTTC. Residues: CASSEQRAGEPPYEQYF.

The chain has TRBV21-1 and TRBJ2-3; the D call TRBD2 from the table was never checked on the DNA. TRBV21-1 counts as a pseudogene. CDR3 size: 16 residues. The CDR3 region is CASSAPTSPHTDTQYF. The CDR3 bases are TGTGCCAGCAGCGCCCCCACTAGCCCCCACACAGATACGCAGTATTTT.

Points on this clone: A junction boundary mismatches the germline segment, possibly from a read error. This rearrangement joins TRBV5-6 to TRBJ1-4, with TRBD1 matching 7 bases. The germline CDR1 and CDR2 sequences are SGHDT and YYEEEE. This CDR3 has 14 residues. CDR3 in DNA: TGTGCCAGCTGCTTGGGGACAGCGAATGAAAAACTGTTTTTT. The encoded protein is CASCLGTANEKLFF.

The rearrangement links TRBV30 to TRBJ2-7; TRBD2 agrees at 8 bases. The V gene end was trimmed by 0 bases and the J gene end by 3 bases; junction bases not matched to a gene: 7. Per germline, CDR1 GTSNPN and CDR2 SVGIG (reference sequence). CDR3 length: 15 amino acids. CDR3: CAWSVASGRIYEQYF. The CDR3 DNA reads TGTGCCTGGAGTGTAGCTAGCGGGCGTATCTACGAGCAGTACTTC.

This clone was seen only once. V and J are TRBV4-1 and TRBJ1-2; D is unresolved. The CDR3 is 17 amino acids. V was shortened by 0 bases and J by 5 bases, with 19 bases between the two germline ends. Germline V gene lookup returns CDR1 MGHRA and CDR2 YSYEKL. The chain's CDR3 is CASSQEPWPDSLYGYTF. The CDR3 coding sequence is TGCGCCAGCAGCCAAGAGCCTTGGCCCGACTCTCTATATGGCTACACCTTC.